Shown below are 7 T cell receptor beta chains from a single sample sequenced in a study of shared clonotypes between healthy human individuals. Sequencing used immunoSEQ multiplex PCR; TCRdb keeps in-frame clones, though not all of them. The sample lists some 1,100,000 clones, about 84% occurring once. Sequenced input: memory CD4+ T cells from PBMCs. Regarding subset: CD45RA-negative fraction. The origin of the receptors is a man between 18 and 35 years old in good health. Some clones in this sample may be carry-over from other donors' samples.

V is TRBV20-1 and J is TRBJ2-7; D unresolved. The V end lost 8 bases, the J end lost 4 bases, and 12 bases lay between the germline ends. From germline, CDR1 is DFQATT and CDR2 SNEGSKA (reference sequence). The CDR3 sequence is 11 residues long. The CDR3 DNA sequence: TGCAGTACGGCGGAGCTGTACGAGCAGTACTTC. It translates to CSTAELYEQYF.

This clone appeared a few times. The chain joins TRBV5-6 to TRBJ1-1; 7 positions agree with TRBD1. CDR3 length: 15 amino acids. The germline CDR1 and CDR2 sequences are SGHDT and YYEEEE. Trimming removed 2 bases from V and 3 bases from J; junction bases left unmatched: 7. The CDR3 spells CASSLLGTGDTEAFF. Here the CDR3 DNA reads TGTGCCAGCAGCTTATTAGGAACAGGGGACACTGAAGCTTTCTTT. Based on the CDR3 plus reference TRBV5-6 and TRBJ1-1, the full variable domain is DAGVTQSPTHLIKTRGQQVTLRCSPKSGHDTVSWYQQALGQGPQFIFQYYEEEERQRGNFPDRFSGHQFPNYSSELNVNALLLGDSALYLCASSLLGTGDTEAFFGQGTRLTVV.

The CDR3 DNA reads as TGTGCCAGCAGGTGGACAGTGTTGAACACTGAAGCTTTCTTT. Translating gives CASRWTVLNTEAFF. This rearrangement joins TRBV6-6 to TRBJ1-1; TRBD1 is a possible D gene (6 bases). CDR1 is MNHNY and CDR2 is SVGAGI in the germline V gene (reference sequence). The CDR3 contains 14 residues. Trimming took 6 bases from V and 0 from J, leaving 11 bases between them.

The CDR3 sequence is CASSPGQVPEQYF. CDR3 sequence (DNA): TGTGCCAGCAGCCCCGGACAGGTCCCCGAGCAGTACTTC. The rearrangement uses TRBV28 and TRBJ2-7, with 7 bases that match TRBD1. J gave up 6 bases and V 6 bases, and 8 bases lay outside the gene matches. There are 13 residues in the CDR3. CDR1 MDHEN and CDR2 SYDVKM come from the germline V gene.

The CDR3 loop reads CASSETQGSGANVLTF. In DNA, the CDR3 is TGTGCCAGCAGCGAGACTCAGGGTTCCGGGGCCAACGTCCTGACTTTC. The rearrangement links TRBV2 to TRBJ2-6; D is perhaps TRBD1 (5 bases). This CDR3 is 16 amino acids long. CDR1 and CDR2 (germline): SNHLY, FYNNEI. Trimming pared 6 bases from V and 4 bases from J, leaving 16 bases between.

The chain carries TRBV6-6 and TRBJ2-7; D might be TRBD2 (6 bases). V dropped 6 bases and J dropped 7 bases, with 25 bases sitting between them. Germline V gene sequence: CDR1 MNHNY, CDR2 SVGAGI (reference sequence). The CDR3 loop spans 16 amino acids. CDR3 in DNA: TGTGCCAGCAGGTCTCCTGGCGGGACCTACCTACAAGAGCAGTACTTC. It translates to CASRSPGGTYLQEQYF.

The V call is TRBV2, the J call TRBJ2-1; D could derive from TRBD1 or TRBD2 (5 bases each). The germline V gene encodes CDR1 SNHLY and CDR2 FYNNEI. This CDR3 is built from 11 residues. The germline V and J ends were trimmed by 6 bases and 10 bases, with 10 bases remaining between them. The CDR3 sequence is CASRSEGEQFF. The CDR3 bases are TGTGCCAGCAGGAGCGAGGGGGAGCAGTTCTTC. The full variable domain, with the rest looked up from reference TRBV2 and TRBJ2-1, is EPEVTQTPSHQVTQMGQEVILRCVPISNHLYFYWYRQILGQKVEFLVSFYNNEISEKSEIFDDQFSVERPDGSNFTLKIRSTKLEDSAMYFCASRSEGEQFFGPGTRLTVL.